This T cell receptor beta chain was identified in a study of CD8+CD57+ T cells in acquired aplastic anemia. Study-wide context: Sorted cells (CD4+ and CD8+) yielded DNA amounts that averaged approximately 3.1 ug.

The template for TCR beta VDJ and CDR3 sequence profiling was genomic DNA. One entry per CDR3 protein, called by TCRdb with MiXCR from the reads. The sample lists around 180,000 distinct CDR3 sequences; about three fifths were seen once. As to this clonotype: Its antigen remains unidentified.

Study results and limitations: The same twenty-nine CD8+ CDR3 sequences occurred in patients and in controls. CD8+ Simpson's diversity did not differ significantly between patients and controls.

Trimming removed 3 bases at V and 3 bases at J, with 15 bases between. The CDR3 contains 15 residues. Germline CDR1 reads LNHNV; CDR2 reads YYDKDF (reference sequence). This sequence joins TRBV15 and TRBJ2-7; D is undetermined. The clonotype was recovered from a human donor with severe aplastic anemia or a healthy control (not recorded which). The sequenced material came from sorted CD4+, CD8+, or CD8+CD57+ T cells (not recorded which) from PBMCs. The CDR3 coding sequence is TGTGCCACCAGCAGCTTGGACGGATCTTACTACGAGCAGTACTTC. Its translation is CATSSLDGSYYEQYF.